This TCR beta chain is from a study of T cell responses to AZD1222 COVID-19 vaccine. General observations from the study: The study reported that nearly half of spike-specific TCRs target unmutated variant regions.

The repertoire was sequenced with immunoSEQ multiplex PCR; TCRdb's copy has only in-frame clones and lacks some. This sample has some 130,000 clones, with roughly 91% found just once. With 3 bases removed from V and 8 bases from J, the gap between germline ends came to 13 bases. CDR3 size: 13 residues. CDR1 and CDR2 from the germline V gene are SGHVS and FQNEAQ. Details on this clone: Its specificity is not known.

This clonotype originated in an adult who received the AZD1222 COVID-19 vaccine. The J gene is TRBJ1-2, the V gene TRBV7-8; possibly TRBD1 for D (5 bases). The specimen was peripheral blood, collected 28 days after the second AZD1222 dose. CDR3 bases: TGTGCCAGCAGCTTCGGGGGGAGGGGAGGCTACACCTTC. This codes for CASSFGGRGGYTF.